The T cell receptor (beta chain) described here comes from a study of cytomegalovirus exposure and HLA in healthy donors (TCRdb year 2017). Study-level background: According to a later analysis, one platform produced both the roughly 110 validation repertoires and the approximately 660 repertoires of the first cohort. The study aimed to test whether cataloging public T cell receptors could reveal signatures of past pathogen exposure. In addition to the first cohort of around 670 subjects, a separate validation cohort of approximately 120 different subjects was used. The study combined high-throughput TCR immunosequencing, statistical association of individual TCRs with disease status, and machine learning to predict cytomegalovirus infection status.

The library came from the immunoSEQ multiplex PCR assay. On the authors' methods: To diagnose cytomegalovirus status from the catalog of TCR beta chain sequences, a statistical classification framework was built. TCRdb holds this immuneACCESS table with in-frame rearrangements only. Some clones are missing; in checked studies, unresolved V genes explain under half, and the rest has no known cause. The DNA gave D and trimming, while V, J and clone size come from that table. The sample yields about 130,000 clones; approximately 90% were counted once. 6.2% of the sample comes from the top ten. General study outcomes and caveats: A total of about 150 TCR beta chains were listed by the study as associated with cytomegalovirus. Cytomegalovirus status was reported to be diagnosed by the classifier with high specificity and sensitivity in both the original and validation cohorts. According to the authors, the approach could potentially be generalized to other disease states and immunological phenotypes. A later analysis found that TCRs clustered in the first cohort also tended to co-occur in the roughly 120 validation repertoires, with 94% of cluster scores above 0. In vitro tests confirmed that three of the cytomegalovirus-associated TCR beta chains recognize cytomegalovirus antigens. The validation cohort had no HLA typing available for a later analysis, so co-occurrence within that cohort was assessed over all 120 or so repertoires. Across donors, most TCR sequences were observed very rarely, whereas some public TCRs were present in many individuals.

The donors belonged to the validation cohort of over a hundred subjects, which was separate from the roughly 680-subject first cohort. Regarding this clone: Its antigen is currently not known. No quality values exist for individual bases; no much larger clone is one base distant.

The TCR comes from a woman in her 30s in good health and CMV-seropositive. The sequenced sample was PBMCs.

The DNA sequence reads TGTGCCAGTAGTATGACTAGCGGGGGGTACGAGCAGTACTTC. The translation is CASSMTSGGYEQYF. Here the chain combines TRBV19 and TRBJ2-7, and TRBD2 aligns with 13 junction nucleotides. Sequences LNHDA (CDR1) and SQIVND (CDR2) are obtained from the germline V gene (reference sequence). The cysteine opens and the phenylalanine closes a CDR3 of 14 amino acids. Solely the CDR3 DNA is kept, with 42 bases framed from the first base. Here V drops 3 bases and J drops 4 bases, and the junction holds 0 bases not matched to any gene.